One and the same sample provided the 29 T cell receptor beta chains below, sequenced in a study of glioma-infiltrating T cells. Using RNA template, CDR3s of TCR alpha and beta were amplified with iRepertoire arm-PCR. In TCRdb, the multiplex PCR reads were re-called with MiXCR into one record per CDR3 protein. The data contain about 180,000 distinct CDR3 sequences, around 40% of them seen just once; the ten biggest clones take up under 6.5%. What was sequenced was glioma tissue, nonneoplastic brain tissue, or PBMCs (not recorded which). These receptors were taken from a human donor with low-grade glioma or glioblastoma, undergoing nonglioma brain surgery, or in good health (not recorded which).

The genes are TRBV9 and TRBJ2-3, with 8 bases lining up with TRBD2. The CDR3 consists of 15 residues. The V and J ends lost 0 bases and 2 bases, in that order; junction bases with no gene match: 2. CDR1 and CDR2 from the germline V gene are SGDLS and YYNGEE. The CDR3 is CASSVGTSYTDTQYF. DNA for the CDR3: TGTGCCAGCAGCGTAGGGACTAGCTACACAGATACGCAGTATTTT.

Of note for this clonotype: One end of the junction does not line up with germline, which may come from a read error. The V gene is TRBV6-2 or TRBV6-3, the J gene TRBJ1-4; D remains unclear. Germline V gene sequence: CDR1 MNHEY, CDR2 SVGEGT. This CDR3 spans 16 amino acids. CDR3 bases: TGTGCCATCAGTTACGACGGGTCGGGCAGTAATGAAAAACTGTTTTTT. Protein sequence: CAISYDGSGSNEKLFF.

This chain joins TRBV11-2 and TRBJ2-3; TRBD2 might be the D (6 bases). The germline V gene has CDR1 SGHAT and CDR2 FQNNGV. The CDR3 has 14 residues. Trimming removed 2 bases at V and 4 bases at J, with 10 bases between. CDR3 protein: CASSLLSGSDTQYF. CDR3 nucleotide sequence: TGTGCCAGCAGCTTACTCAGCGGGTCAGATACGCAGTATTTT.

The chain is built from TRBV7-9 and TRBJ2-1, with 8 bases matching TRBD2. This CDR3 region has 15 residues. Per germline, CDR1 SEHNR and CDR2 FQNEAQ (reference sequence). V lost 4 bases, J lost 4 bases, and 6 bases stayed unmatched. The CDR3, as DNA: TGTGCCAGCAGCTCCGGGACTAGAGAGTACAATGAGCAGTTCTTC. Amino acids: CASSSGTREYNEQFF.

A note on this clonotype: The germline gene is not matched at one end of the junction; a read error may be the cause. V and J are TRBV7-2 and TRBJ1-1; D not resolved. This CDR3 contains 13 residues. Germline V lookup: CDR1 SGHTA, CDR2 FQGNSA. CDR3 nucleotide sequence: TGTGCCGGCAGCCCTATCCTGAACACTGAAGCTTTCTTT. It specifies CAGSPILNTEAFF. Filled out from reference TRBV7-2 and TRBJ1-1, the complete variable domain reads GAGVSQSPSNKVTEKGKDVELRCDPISGHTALYWYRQSLGQGLEFLIYFQGNSAPDKSGLPSDRFSAERTGGSVSTLTIQRTQQEDSAVYLCAGSPILNTEAFFGQGTRLTVV.

Notes on this clonotype: Given a much more abundant clone one base away, this may be a read error. This chain joins TRBV2 and TRBJ2-2; D may be TRBD1 (5 bases). V was pared by 8 bases and J by 2 bases, with 12 bases between. The CDR3 is made up of 14 amino acids. CDR1 SNHLY and CDR2 FYNNEI come from the germline V gene. CDR3 region: CASRQWDNTGELFF. The CDR3 nucleotides are TGTGCCAGCCGACAGTGGGATAACACCGGGGAGCTGTTTTTT.

This CDR3 reads CASSQRQGGKLFF. CDR3 DNA sequence: TGTGCCAGCAGCCAAAGACAGGGGGGGAAACTGTTTTTT. This chain joins TRBV14 and TRBJ1-4; TRBD1 aligns across 9 bases. With V trimmed by 2 bases and J by 11 bases, 3 bases remained unmatched. The germline gives CDR1 SGHDN, CDR2 FVKESK. This CDR3 contains 13 residues.

In the case of this clonotype: This may be a read error, as it is one base from a much larger clone. The chain has TRBV20-1 and TRBJ1-1, with TRBD1 matching over 8 bases. The CDR3 extends over 16 amino acids. The V gene's germline CDR1 is DFQATT and CDR2 SNEGSKA (reference sequence). CDR3 protein: CSAPRTGWRVETEALF. The CDR3 nucleotides read TGCAGTGCTCCAAGGACAGGGTGGAGGGTAGAGACTGAAGCTTTGTTT.

This clonotype was counted only a few times. The chain is built from TRBV19 and TRBJ2-3; D is ambiguous. V was pared by 10 bases and J by 4 bases, with 15 bases between. The CDR3 loop spans 13 amino acids. Germline values: CDR1 LNHDA, CDR2 SQIVND (reference sequence). The CDR3 region is CATSLGIPDTQYF. For the CDR3, the DNA is TGTGCCACCTCACTGGGAATCCCAGATACGCAGTATTTT.

This clonotype has ten or more counts. This sequence joins TRBV25-1 and TRBJ2-7; D is possibly TRBD1 (5 bases). The length of the CDR3 is 15 residues. Germline CDR1 and CDR2: MGHDK and SYGVNS. V was clipped by 1 base and J by 2 bases, with 12 bases between them. The CDR3 loop reads CASSESGDRAYEQYF. The CDR3 nucleotides read TGTGCCAGCAGTGAATCAGGTGACAGAGCCTACGAGCAGTACTTC.

About this clonotype: The missing conserved phenylalanine or tryptophan at the end of this CDR3 makes a read error likely. No DNA is shown, since the ends of the CDR3 on it are uncertain; the CDR3 is the one TCRdb lists. The genes are TRBV6-1 and TRBJ1-5. CDR1 and CDR2 (germline): MNHNS, SASEGT. Inclusive of both ends, the CDR3 amounts to 16 amino acids. CDR3 sequence: CASSEAGGGLNQPKHL.

This clonotype has only a few counts. The V call is TRBV12-3 or TRBV12-4, the J call TRBJ2-7; the D is unclear. CDR3 length: 14 residues. V was cut by 6 bases and J by 5 bases, with 17 bases left in between. This CDR3 is CASSSQIPRDEQYF. The CDR3 bases are TGTGCCAGCAGCTCTCAGATTCCTAGGGACGAGCAGTACTTC.

The chain carries TRBV14 and TRBJ2-7, with TRBD1 matching 9 bases. The CDR3 spans 13 residues. The V gene end was trimmed by 4 bases and the J gene end by 5 bases; junction bases not matched to a gene: 3. Germline CDR1 is SGHDN and CDR2 is FVKESK. The DNA for the CDR3 is TGTGCCAGCAGCCCCCGGGACAGGGACGAGCAGTACTTC. Amino acids: CASSPRDRDEQYF.

This clonotype was picked up many times. The chain has TRBV7-8 and TRBJ1-4, with TRBD1 matching 8 bases. This CDR3 has 16 amino acids. Germline values: CDR1 SGHVS, CDR2 FQNEAQ. Trimming removed 5 bases from V and 4 bases from J; junction bases left unmatched: 9. CDR3 in DNA: TGTGCCAGCAGCACCGGACAGGGCACTGTTAATGAAAAACTGTTTTTT. Residues: CASSTGQGTVNEKLFF.

This clonotype was counted at least ten times. The chain combines TRBV5-1 with TRBJ2-6; D may match TRBD1 or TRBD2 (5 bases each). Per germline, CDR1 SGHRS and CDR2 YFSETQ. With 0 bases removed from V and 4 bases from J, the gap between germline ends came to 8 bases. The CDR3 sequence is 15 residues long. The CDR3 DNA sequence: TGCGCCAGCAGCTTGGGAGGGGCGGGGGCCAACGTCCTGACTTTC. Residues: CASSLGGAGANVLTF.

This clonotype was counted at least ten times. The chain links TRBV2 to TRBJ2-1, with D possibly matching TRBD2 (6 bases). Germline V CDR1 and CDR2: SNHLY, FYNNEI. V gave up 5 bases and J gave up 1 base, with 12 bases separating them. CDR3 length equals 15 residues. CDR3 DNA sequence: TGTGCCAGCAGTCTTGGGGGGATTTCCTACAATGAGCAGTTCTTC. Amino acids: CASSLGGISYNEQFF.

This sequence joins TRBV2 and TRBJ2-3; 10 bases fit TRBD1. Losses at the gene ends were 6 bases for V and 2 bases for J; bases not matched to a gene: 5. Looked up from germline, CDR1 is SNHLY and CDR2 is FYNNEI. This CDR3 is built from 15 residues. The CDR3 nucleotides are TGTGCCAGCAGCGGGACAGGGGCCCTCACAGATACGCAGTATTTT. Residues: CASSGTGALTDTQYF.

As for this clonotype: A read error may explain this, as a much larger clone is one base away. This rearrangement joins TRBV6-2 or TRBV6-3 to TRBJ2-7; D might be TRBD1 or TRBD2, each matching 5 bases. CDR1 is MNHEY, CDR2 SVGEGT, per germline. The CDR3 covers 12 residues. V lost 7 bases to trimming and J lost 2 bases, with 9 bases between them. The CDR3 DNA sequence: TGTGCCAGCAACGGGGCCACCTACGAGCAGTACTTC. Its protein is CASNGATYEQYF.

This rearrangement joins TRBV19 to TRBJ1-3; 7 positions match TRBD1. There are 14 residues in the CDR3. Germline V gene sequence: CDR1 LNHDA, CDR2 SQIVND (reference sequence). Unmatched junction bases numbered 11, after V lost 11 bases and J lost 4 bases. CDR3 region: CASRAGTEGNTIYF. Written as DNA, the CDR3 is TGTGCCTCCCGAGCCGGGACAGAAGGAAACACCATATATTTT.

This clonotype was detected a few times. CDR3 DNA sequence: TGCAGCGTTGAAGAGGTGACAGGGGATTGGGGTGAGCAGTTCTTC. It codes for CSVEEVTGDWGEQFF. The V gene is TRBV29-1, the J gene TRBJ2-1; 8 bases map to TRBD1. The CDR3 has 15 residues. Germline trimming cut 0 bases from V and 9 bases from J; bases unmatched to any gene: 10. CDR1 and CDR2 from the germline V gene are SQVTM and ANQGSEA.

This chain connects TRBV28 to TRBJ2-1, with D possibly being TRBD1 (6 bases). The CDR3 loop spans 16 amino acids. V lost 2 bases and J 6 bases, leaving 17 bases between the germline ends. Germline values: CDR1 MDHEN, CDR2 SYDVKM. Here the CDR3 reads CASSLNRDPGPNEQFF. CDR3 coding DNA: TGTGCCAGCAGTTTAAACAGGGATCCGGGCCCCAATGAGCAGTTCTTC.

Regarding this clonotype: Since a much larger clone is just one base distant, this may be a read error. The chain has TRBV6-6 and TRBJ2-2; TRBD2 might be the D (7 bases). The CDR3 length is 13 residues. The germline gives CDR1 MNHNY, CDR2 SVGAGI (reference sequence). The DNA of the CDR3 is TGTGCCAGCTCCGGCGGGGGCGCGGGGGAGCCGTTTTTT. This sequence encodes CASSGGGAGEPFF.

This clonotype was seen many times. J is TRBJ1-4 and V is TRBV28; 9 bases agree with TRBD1. CDR1 and CDR2 (germline): MDHEN, SYDVKM. The CDR3 has 18 residues. V lost 6 bases to trimming and J lost 3 bases; unmatched junction nucleotides: 14. The CDR3 region has the DNA TGTGCCAGCAGCGCCCCCGGGACAGGGTCTAGTTCTAATGAAAAACTGTTTTTT. Translation: CASSAPGTGSSSNEKLFF.

The table lists this clonotype with many counts. The V gene is TRBV6-1, the J gene TRBJ1-6; D gene unclear. Germline V lookup: CDR1 MNHNS, CDR2 SASEGT. The CDR3 consists of 14 residues. Trimming removed 8 bases at V and 2 bases at J, with 10 bases between. The CDR3 loop is CASAGRTYNSPLHF. The DNA for the CDR3 is TGTGCCAGCGCGGGGAGGACCTATAATTCACCCCTCCACTTT.

V is TRBV7-9 and J is TRBJ2-1, with TRBD2 matching over 12 bases. This CDR3 is 18 amino acids long. The junction had 16 bases not matched to a gene; V was cut back by 5 bases and J by 8 bases. Per the germline V gene, CDR1 is SEHNR and CDR2 is FQNEAQ (reference sequence). DNA for the CDR3: TGTGCCAGCAGCCGGCGACTAGCGGGAGAAGTATGGGTGGATGAGCAGTTCTTC. It is translated as CASSRRLAGEVWVDEQFF.

This clonotype was detected ten times or more. The chain joins TRBV4-1 to TRBJ2-7; D call uncertain. This CDR3 is built from 13 residues. V shed 1 base and J shed 1 base, with 5 bases lying between them. The germline gives CDR1 MGHRA, CDR2 YSYEKL. CDR3 residues: CASSQAVSYEQYF. The CDR3 DNA follows: TGCGCCAGCAGCCAAGCTGTATCCTACGAGCAGTACTTC.

As concerns this clonotype: The junction does not match germline at one end; this may be a read error. The genes are TRBV4-1 and TRBJ2-5, with 11 positions matching TRBD1. Germline CDR1 is MGHRA and CDR2 is YSYEKL. The CDR3 is made up of 18 amino acids. In DNA form, the CDR3 reads TGCGCCAGCAGCCAAGGAGGGACAGGGGGTCGTATTCAAGAGACCAAGTACTTC. It encodes CASSQGGTGGRIQETKYF.

Turning to this clonotype: This sequence may be a read error, since a much larger clone differs from it by one base. The J gene is TRBJ2-1, the V gene TRBV6-2 or TRBV6-3; the match to TRBD2 covers 7 bases. The ends lost 7 bases at V and 4 bases at J; junction bases unmatched: 7. The germline CDR1 and CDR2 sequences are MNHEY and SVGEGT. This CDR3 is built from 14 residues. The chain's CDR3 is CASTPLAVYNEQFF. CDR3 nucleotide sequence: TGTGCCAGCACTCCCCTAGCGGTATACAATGAGCAGTTCTTC.

Comment on this clonotype: A read error may produce the germline difference seen at one junction end. The V gene is TRBV6-5, the J gene TRBJ1-1; D may be TRBD1 (6 bases). CDR1 is MNHEY, CDR2 SVGAGI, per germline. The CDR3 is made up of 13 amino acids. For the CDR3, the DNA is TGTGGCAGCAGTGAACGGAGGGACACTGAAGCTTTATTT. Protein product: CGSSERRDTEALF.